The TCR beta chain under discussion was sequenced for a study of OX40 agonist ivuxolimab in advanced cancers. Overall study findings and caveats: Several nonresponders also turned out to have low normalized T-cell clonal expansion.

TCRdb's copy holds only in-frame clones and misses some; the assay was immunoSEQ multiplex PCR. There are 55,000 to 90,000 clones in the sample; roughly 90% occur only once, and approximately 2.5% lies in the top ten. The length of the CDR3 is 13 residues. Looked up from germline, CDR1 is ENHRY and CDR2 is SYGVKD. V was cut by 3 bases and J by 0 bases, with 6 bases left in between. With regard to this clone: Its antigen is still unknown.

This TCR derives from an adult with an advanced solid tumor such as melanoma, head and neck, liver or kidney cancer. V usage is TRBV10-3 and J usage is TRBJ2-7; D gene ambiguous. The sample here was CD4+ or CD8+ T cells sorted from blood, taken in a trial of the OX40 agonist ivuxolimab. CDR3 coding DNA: TGTGCCATCAGTGACAGTATCTCCTACGAGCAGTACTTC. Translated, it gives CAISDSISYEQYF.